These T cell receptor beta chains were read from a single sample in a study of blood T cell repertoires in COVID-19. Data came from immunoSEQ multiplex PCR; TCRdb stores just in-frame clones and leaves some out. Among about 64,000 clones listed, around nine tenths were seen once. Sequencing used peripheral blood. The receptors derive from a woman older than 75 with active COVID-19. Both conserved end residues are part of each CDR3. The D gene is left open where the match is weak. Part of the rows lack a size; the others show once, few, many or a class for expanded clones.

v_gene	d_gene	j_gene	abundance	CDR3nt	CDR3aa
TRBV9	-	TRBJ1-1	-	TGTGCCAGCAGCGTAAGGGGCAACACTGAAGCTTTCTTT	CASSVRGNTEAFF
TRBV6-5	-	TRBJ2-7	-	TGTGCCAGCAGTTACGGCAGGGCTTACGAGCAGTACTTC	CASSYGRAYEQYF
TRBV2	TRBD2	TRBJ2-2	-	TGTGCCAGCAGGGAGGGAGGGGACACCGGGGAGCTGTTTTTT	CASREGGDTGELFF
TRBV15	TRBD1	TRBJ2-3	-	TGTGCCACCAGCAGGGGTTACCGGGACAGGGGGAGAACAGATACGCAGTATTTT	CATSRGYRDRGRTDTQYF
TRBV4-2	TRBD2	TRBJ2-7	-	TGTGCCAGCAGCCAAGGGACTAGTAGTTACGAGCAGTACTTC	CASSQGTSSYEQYF
TRBV5-1	TRBD2	TRBJ2-1	-	TGCGCCAGCCAAGCTAGCGGGAGGCACAATGAGCAGTTCTTC	CASQASGRHNEQFF
TRBV19	-	TRBJ1-1	-	TGTGCCAGTAGTATCCAACCGGACGGGGACATGAACACTGAAGCTTTCTTT	CASSIQPDGDMNTEAFF
TRBV6-1	TRBD1	TRBJ1-1	-	TGTGCCAGCAGTTCCCAGGGGGCAGTAACTGAAGCTTTCTTT	CASSSQGAVTEAFF
TRBV19	-	TRBJ1-5	-	TGTGCCAGTAGCACCGGCGTGGACATTAGCAATCAGCCCCAGCATTTT	CASSTGVDISNQPQHF
TRBV13	-	TRBJ1-2	-	TGTGCCAGCAGCTCCCGCCGTGGGACACCCCATGGCTACACCTTC	CASSSRRGTPHGYTF
TRBV3-1/TRBV3-2	TRBD2	TRBJ2-3	-	TGTGCCAGCAGCCAGGGCGGGAGCGTGTCAGATACGCAGTATTTT	CASSQGGSVSDTQYF
TRBV30	TRBD1	TRBJ1-6	-	TGTGCCTGGAGCTACGGACAGGGGGATTCACCCCTCCACTTT	CAWSYGQGDSPLHF
TRBV10-3	-	TRBJ2-7	-	TGTGCCATCAGCCAAGACAGGGAGGAAGGCGAGCAGTACTTC	CAISQDREEGEQYF
TRBV28	TRBD2	TRBJ2-1	once	TGTGCCAGCGTATACGCGGGGGTTCGACAGTCTGAGCAGTTCTTC	CASVYAGVRQSEQFF
TRBV11-2	-	TRBJ2-3	-	TGTGCCAGCAGCTTATCCCGGGGCACAGATACGCAGTATTTT	CASSLSRGTDTQYF
TRBV5-1	-	TRBJ1-3	-	TGCGCCAGCAGCTTGGCGGGTTCTGGAAACACCATATATTTT	CASSLAGSGNTIYF
TRBV5-5	TRBD1	TRBJ2-1	-	TGTGCCAGCAGCCCAAAACAGGGGATTGGTGGTGAGCAGTTCTTC	CASSPKQGIGGEQFF
TRBV12-3/TRBV12-4	-	TRBJ2-3	-	TGTGCCAGCAGCCGGGGACATTGGGATACGCAGTATTTT	CASSRGHWDTQYF
TRBV7-6	-	TRBJ1-6	-	TGTGCCAGCAGCTTAGTAACCGCAGGAAATTCACCCCTCCACTTT	CASSLVTAGNSPLHF
TRBV7-8	TRBD2	TRBJ2-7	-	TGTGCCAGCAGCTTCGGACTAGCGGTCTACGAGCAGTACTTC	CASSFGLAVYEQYF
TRBV4-1	-	TRBJ1-4	-	TGCGCCAGCAGCCAAGAAAGGCGAGGGGAAAAACTGTTTTTT	CASSQERRGEKLFF
TRBV7-2	-	TRBJ2-7	-	TGTGCCAGCAGCTTGGACTGGAACTCCTACGAGCAGTACTTC	CASSLDWNSYEQYF
TRBV7-8	-	TRBJ2-7	few	TGTGCCAGCAGCTTTGGTAAGGGGTACGAGCAGTACTTC	CASSFGKGYEQYF
TRBV19	-	TRBJ2-3	-	TGTGCCAGCACTTCCACGCGCCCGAACCCGTCTAGCACAGATACGCAGTATTTT	CASTSTRPNPSSTDTQYF
TRBV7-6	TRBD1	TRBJ2-3	-	TGTGCCAGCAGCTGGGTTCAGGGGGGCACAGATACGCAGTATTTT	CASSWVQGGTDTQYF
TRBV28	-	TRBJ1-2	-	TGTGCCAGCAGTTTTGGACAGAGCTATGGCTACACCTTC	CASSFGQSYGYTF
TRBV7-8	-	TRBJ2-1	-	TGTGCCAGCAGCTTAAGTCGGTGGGCAGAGTACAATGAGCAGTTCTTC	CASSLSRWAEYNEQFF
TRBV19	-	TRBJ2-5	-	TGTGCCAGTAGTATATGGGGAGGGGGTCAAGAGACCCAGTACTTC	CASSIWGGGQETQYF
TRBV7-8	-	TRBJ2-7	-	TGTGCCAGCAGCCCGACAGGCTCCTACGAGCAGTACTTC	CASSPTGSYEQYF
TRBV29-1	TRBD2	TRBJ2-7	once	TGCAGCGTTGAAGGACTAGCGGGAGTATACGAGCAGTACTTC	CSVEGLAGVYEQYF
TRBV6-2/TRBV6-3	-	TRBJ1-5	-	TGTGCCAGCAGTTACCCCCAGTACAATCAGCCCCAGCATTTT	CASSYPQYNQPQHF
TRBV14	TRBD2	TRBJ2-3	-	TGTGCCAGCAGCCAAGACCTCGCGGGAGGGGCGGTGGATACGCAGTATTTT	CASSQDLAGGAVDTQYF